The sequence of this TCR beta chain was determined in a study of blood T cell repertoires in COVID-19. The overall study: Samples representing acute and convalescent COVID-19 were sourced from the United States, Italy and Spain. PBMCs, B-cell-depleted T cells, or T cells were the source of the cDNA or gDNA that made up the material.

As processed by the authors: Reference gene primer amplification in the assay estimated nucleated cell counts. The protocol was immunoSEQ multiplex PCR, while the TCRdb copy is restricted to in-frame clones and leaves out a portion. V and J calls and clone size are copied from that table; D and trimming were computed from the DNA. The table has about 61,000 clones, around nine tenths seen once; the top ten hold 20% to 25%. V was trimmed by 5 bases and J by 8 bases, leaving 12 bases between them. The CDR3 has 12 amino acids. J is TRBJ1-1 and V is TRBV12-3 or TRBV12-4; D remains ambiguous. The clonotype originates from a woman in her forties or fifties with active or convalescent COVID-19. Sequencing was carried out using peripheral blood. CDR3 DNA: TGTGCCAGCAGTCCCGACTGGAGGGAAGCTTTCTTT. Encoded protein: CASSPDWREAFF.